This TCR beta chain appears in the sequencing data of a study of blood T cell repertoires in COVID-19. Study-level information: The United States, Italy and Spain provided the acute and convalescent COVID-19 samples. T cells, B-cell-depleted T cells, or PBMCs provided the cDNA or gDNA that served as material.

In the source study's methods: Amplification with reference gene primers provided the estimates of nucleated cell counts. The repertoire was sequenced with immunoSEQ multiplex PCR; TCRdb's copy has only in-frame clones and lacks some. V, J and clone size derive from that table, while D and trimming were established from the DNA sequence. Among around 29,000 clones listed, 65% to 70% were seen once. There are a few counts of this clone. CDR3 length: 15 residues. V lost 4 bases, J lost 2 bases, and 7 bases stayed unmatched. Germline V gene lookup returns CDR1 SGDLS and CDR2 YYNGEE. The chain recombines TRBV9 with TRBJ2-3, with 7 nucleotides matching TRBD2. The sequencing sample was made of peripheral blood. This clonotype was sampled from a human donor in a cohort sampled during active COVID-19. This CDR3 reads CASSPRDYSTDTQYF. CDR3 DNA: TGTGCCAGCAGCCCAAGGGACTACTCCACAGATACGCAGTATTTT. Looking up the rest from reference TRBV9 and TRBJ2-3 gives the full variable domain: DSGVTQTPKHLITATGQRVTLRCSPRSGDLSVYWYQQSLDQGLQFLIQYYNGEERAKGNILERFSAQQFPDLHSELNLSSLELGDSALYFCASSPRDYSTDTQYFGPGTRLTVL.